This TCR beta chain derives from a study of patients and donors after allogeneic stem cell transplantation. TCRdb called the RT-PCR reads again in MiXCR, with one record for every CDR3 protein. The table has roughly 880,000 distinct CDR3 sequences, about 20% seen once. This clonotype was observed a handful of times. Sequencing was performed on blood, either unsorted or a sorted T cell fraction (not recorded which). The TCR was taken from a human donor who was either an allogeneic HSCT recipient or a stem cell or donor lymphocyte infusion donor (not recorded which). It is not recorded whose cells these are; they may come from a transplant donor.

The CDR3 DNA follows: TGTGCCAGCAGCCTCCTTAACAATCGGGTACGCAATGAGCAGTTCTTC. Its protein is CASSLLNNRVRNEQFF. This chain uses TRBV7-3 with TRBJ2-1, with D unclear. V lost 5 bases and J 6 bases, leaving 20 bases between the germline ends. Germline CDR1 SGHTA, CDR2 FQGTGA. CDR3 length: 16 amino acids.